This T cell receptor (beta chain) emerged from a study of blood T cell repertoires in COVID-19. Authors' methods: Estimation of nucleated cell counts was performed using reference gene primer amplification. The data were produced by immunoSEQ multiplex PCR, yet TCRdb's version contains in-frame clones alone and is incomplete. That table furnishes V, J and clone size, whereas the DNA furnished D and trimming. The table records some 180,000 clones, 80% of them present only once. With V trimmed by 5 bases and J by 5 bases, 6 bases remained unmatched. The CDR3 loop spans 14 amino acids. Germline V gene lookup returns CDR1 SGDLS and CDR2 YYNGEE.

The sequence was obtained from a man aged 55 to 69 who had been exposed to COVID-19. The chain couples TRBV9 to TRBJ1-4; TRBD1 matches 7 bases. The sample consisted of PBMCs or T cells enriched from blood (not recorded which). The CDR3 spells CASSQGGRNEKLFF. The CDR3 nucleotides read TGTGCCAGCAGTCAGGGGGGAAGGAATGAAAAACTGTTTTTT.